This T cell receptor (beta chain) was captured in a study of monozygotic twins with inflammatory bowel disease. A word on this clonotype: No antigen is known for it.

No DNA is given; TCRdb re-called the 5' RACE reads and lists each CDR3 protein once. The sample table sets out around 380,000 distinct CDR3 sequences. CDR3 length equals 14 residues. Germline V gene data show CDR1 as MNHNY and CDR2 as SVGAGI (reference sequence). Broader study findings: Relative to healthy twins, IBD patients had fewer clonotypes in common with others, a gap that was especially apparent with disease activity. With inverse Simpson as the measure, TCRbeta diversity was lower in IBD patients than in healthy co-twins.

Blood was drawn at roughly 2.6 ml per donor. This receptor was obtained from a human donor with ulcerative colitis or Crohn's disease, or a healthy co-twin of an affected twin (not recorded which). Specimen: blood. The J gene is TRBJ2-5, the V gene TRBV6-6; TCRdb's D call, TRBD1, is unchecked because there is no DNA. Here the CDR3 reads CASNRGGSGGTQYF.